This TCR beta chain was captured by sequencing in a study of cytomegalovirus exposure and HLA in healthy donors. General study results and limits: Sequencing had likely introduced a cluster of highly shared sequence variants as an artifact. Reportedly, cytomegalovirus status was diagnosed with high sensitivity and specificity. Rarity marked most TCR sequences, yet some public TCRs occurred in many donors.

The study ran its PCR with 60 Vbeta and 13 Jbeta primers. Libraries were prepared by immunoSEQ multiplex PCR; TCRdb keeps only in-frame clonotypes and omits some of them. Its clone listing holds under 85,000 clones. This cohort consisted of healthy bone marrow donors. After removal of 0 bases from V and 8 bases from J, the junction contained 6 bases not matched to a gene. The CDR3 sequence is 16 residues long. Germline V lookup: CDR1 SGHAT, CDR2 FQNNGV. Turning to this clone: Its antigen is undetermined.

Sequencing was done on a sample of PBMCs. The receptor was derived from a boy younger than 18 in good health and CMV-seronegative. V gene TRBV11-2 combines with J gene TRBJ2-6, with TRBD1 matching over 8 bases. CDR3 residues: CASSLDNRGIPNVLTF. The CDR3 DNA reads as TGTGCCAGCAGCTTAGACAACAGGGGGATTCCCAACGTCCTGACTTTC.